The 5 T cell receptor beta chains below all came from one sample that was sequenced in a study of cytomegalovirus exposure and HLA in healthy donors. The PCR contained 60 Vbeta and 13 Jbeta primers. Libraries were prepared by immunoSEQ multiplex PCR; TCRdb keeps only in-frame clonotypes and omits some of them. Among about 140,000 clones listed, about 74% were seen once. Input material: PBMCs. The receptors shown here come from a man in his forties in good health and CMV-seronegative.

The chain carries TRBV6-5 and TRBJ2-7; 9 bases align to TRBD1. J was trimmed by 8 bases and V by 6 bases; bases with no gene match: 11. This CDR3 has 14 amino acids. Per the germline V gene, CDR1 is MNHEY and CDR2 is SVGAGI. The CDR3 reads CASSYRDRESKQYF. CDR3 coding DNA: TGTGCCAGCAGCTACCGGGACAGGGAATCGAAGCAGTACTTC.

V gene TRBV19 combines with J gene TRBJ2-3; D possibly corresponds to TRBD1 (5 bases). Germline loops: CDR1 LNHDA, CDR2 SQIVND (reference sequence). This CDR3 spans 14 amino acids. V gave up 5 bases and J gave up 0 bases, with 9 bases separating them. The chain's CDR3 is CASSPGHSTDTQYF. The CDR3 nucleotides read TGTGCCAGTAGTCCCGGACATAGCACAGATACGCAGTATTTT.

The chain has TRBV7-2 and TRBJ2-2, with D perhaps matching TRBD2 (5 bases). The germline V gene has CDR1 SGHTA and CDR2 FQGNSA. Between the trimmed V and J ends, which lost 1 base and 0 bases, there was a span of 9 bases. The CDR3 is 16 amino acids. Written as DNA, the CDR3 is TGTGCCAGCAGCTTAGTTCTAGCCACGAACACCGGGGAGCTGTTTTTT. Translating it yields CASSLVLATNTGELFF.

This chain connects TRBV9 to TRBJ2-1, with 14 nucleotides matching TRBD2. Germline CDR1 SGDLS, CDR2 YYNGEE. J was trimmed by 6 bases and V by 0 bases; bases with no gene match: 11. CDR3 length: 19 residues. The CDR3 nucleotides are TGTGCCAGCAGCGTAGGATATAGACTAGCGGGGGGGCTTTCCAATGAGCAGTTCTTC. Protein: CASSVGYRLAGGLSNEQFF.

The rearrangement joins TRBV23-1 to TRBJ2-7; 8 bases align to TRBD2. TRBV23-1 is noted as an ORF with a role that remains uncertain. Trimming took 3 bases from V and 9 from J; bases not matched to a gene: 19. The CDR3 loop spans 17 amino acids. CDR3 DNA sequence: TGCGCCAGCAGTCAGACGATTTCCGGGACTAGGGTCGCCGGGCAGTACTTC. Encoded protein: CASSQTISGTRVAGQYF.